This T cell receptor beta chain was obtained from a study of regulatory T cells in long-lasting Graves disease. Construction of the TCR beta libraries employed iRepertoire HTBI primers in conjunction with Arm-PCR of CDR3 regions. TCRdb re-called the multiplex PCR reads through MiXCR, storing one row per CDR3 protein. The sample contains approximately 210,000 distinct CDR3 sequences, around 16% of which appear only once. Stated time point: newly diagnosed GD, antithyroid drugs for less than 3 months. After RNA was extracted from PBMCs, the TCR library was made from it. Germline V lookup: CDR1 SGHAT, CDR2 FQNNGV. This CDR3 has 15 amino acids. Comment on this clonotype: A read error is likely here: a far larger clone is one base away.

The sample in question was peripheral blood mononuclear cells (PBMCs), obtained at new diagnosis, from a patient treated with antithyroid drugs. This TCR was sampled from a female donor with Graves disease. The J gene is TRBJ2-3, the V gene TRBV11-2, with D maybe TRBD2 (6 bases). The last part of the DNA fits TRBJ2-5 better; the J call may be wrong. For the CDR3, the DNA is TGTGCCAGCAGTTATGTTAGCGGCACCCAAGGGACCCAGTACTTC. This translates into CASSYVSGTQGTQYF.